A selection of T cell receptor beta chains follows, all from one sample in a study of blood T cell repertoires in COVID-19. Generated by immunoSEQ multiplex PCR, the TCRdb table keeps only in-frame clones and is missing some. Found here are about 110,000 clones, roughly 75% of them singletons; the top ten hold 3.5% to 5%. The sample taken for sequencing was peripheral blood. Receptor source: a human donor in a cohort sampled during active or convalescent COVID-19. Both conserved end residues are part of each CDR3. The D gene is left open where the match is weak. Clone size appears in some rows only: once, few, many, or a class for an expanded clone.

NA | TRBD1 | TRBJ2-5 | TRBV7-2 | CASSLARGTGALWVETQYF | TGTGCCAGCAGCTTAGCGAGGGGGACAGGGGCATTATGGGTGGAGACCCAGTACTTC
NA | TRBD2 | TRBJ2-3 | TRBV5-1 | CASSLTSGRGDTQYF | TGCGCCAGCAGTTTGACTAGCGGGAGAGGAGATACGCAGTATTTT
NA | NA | TRBJ1-2 | TRBV10-2 | CASSEIQGGGHGYTF | TGCGCCAGCAGTGAGATACAGGGAGGGGGACATGGCTACACCTTC
NA | TRBD2 | TRBJ2-1 | TRBV7-2 | CASSFGGEAHNEQFF | TGTGCCAGCAGCTTCGGGGGGGAAGCCCACAATGAGCAGTTCTTC
NA | NA | TRBJ1-5 | TRBV7-2 | CASSLFVNQPQHF | TGTGCCAGCAGCCTTTTTGTAAATCAGCCCCAGCATTTT
once | NA | TRBJ2-3 | TRBV21-1 | CASSPRGRQGDTQYF | TGTGCCAGCAGCCCCCGTGGGCGCCAGGGGGATACGCAGTATTTT
NA | TRBD2 | TRBJ2-2 | TRBV6-5 | CANRLAGDTGELFF | TGTGCCAACCGACTAGCGGGAGACACCGGGGAGCTGTTTTTT
few | NA | TRBJ1-3 | TRBV7-2 | CASSFKQGNTIYF | TGTGCCAGCAGCTTCAAACAGGGAAACACCATATATTTT
NA | NA | TRBJ1-2 | TRBV4-2 | CASRSTDKAGYTF | TGTGCCAGCAGATCGACAGACAAGGCGGGCTACACCTTC
NA | NA | TRBJ2-1 | TRBV10-1 | CASNHQGNEQFF | TGCGCCAGCAATCATCAGGGGAATGAGCAGTTCTTC
few | TRBD1 | TRBJ2-1 | TRBV11-2 | CASSLEGTGVRNEQFF | TGTGCCAGCAGCTTAGAAGGGACAGGGGTTAGGAATGAGCAGTTCTTC
NA | TRBD1 | TRBJ1-6 | TRBV6-5 | CASRGTGNNSPLHF | TGTGCCAGCAGAGGGACAGGGAATAATTCACCCCTCCACTTT
NA | TRBD2 | TRBJ2-3 | TRBV19 | CASSIGGGLYTDTQYF | TGTGCCAGTAGTATAGGCGGGGGGCTCTACACAGATACGCAGTATTTT
NA | NA | TRBJ1-6 | TRBV7-2 | CASSPYNSPLHF | TGTGCCAGCAGCCCCTACAATTCACCCCTCCACTTT
NA | TRBD1 | TRBJ1-4 | TRBV2 | CASRGGQGAGKLFF | TGTGCCAGCAGGGGGGGACAGGGGGCCGGAAAACTGTTTTTT
NA | TRBD1 | TRBJ1-1 | TRBV18 | CASSLWTGVEAFF | TGTGCCAGCTCACTATGGACAGGGGTTGAAGCTTTCTTT
NA | TRBD2 | TRBJ2-5 | TRBV7-7 | CASSAGLAGRETQYF | TGTGCTAGCAGCGCGGGACTAGCGGGACGAGAGACCCAGTACTTC
NA | TRBD2 | TRBJ2-1 | TRBV4-3 | CASSPSGSGGYNEQFF | TGCGCCAGCAGCCCCAGCGGAAGCGGGGGGTACAATGAGCAGTTCTTC
NA | TRBD2 | TRBJ2-5 | TRBV5-8 | CASSKGTSGGQETQYF | TGTGCCAGCAGCAAAGGGACTAGCGGGGGCCAAGAGACCCAGTACTTC
NA | NA | TRBJ2-5 | TRBV27 | CARTTELGQETQYF | TGTGCCAGGACGACGGAGCTTGGGCAAGAGACCCAGTACTTC
NA | TRBD1 | TRBJ1-5 | TRBV2 | CASSGQGIVNQPQHF | TGTGCCAGCAGTGGACAGGGGATCGTTAATCAGCCCCAGCATTTT
NA | NA | TRBJ2-7 | TRBV6-5 | CASRQGLGPIYEQYF | TGTGCCAGCCGGCAGGGGTTGGGTCCGATCTACGAGCAGTACTTC
NA | NA | TRBJ2-1 | TRBV7-8 | CASSSDPGTPSSYNEQFF | TGTGCCAGCAGCTCTGACCCAGGGACTCCCAGCTCCTACAATGAGCAGTTCTTC
NA | NA | TRBJ2-3 | TRBV28 | CASSLFWVQGFTDTQYF | TGTGCCAGCAGTTTATTTTGGGTACAGGGCTTCACAGATACGCAGTATTTT
NA | TRBD2 | TRBJ2-7 | TRBV27 | CASTALAGGEQYF | TGTGCCAGCACCGCCCTAGCGGGAGGCGAGCAGTACTTC
NA | NA | TRBJ2-5 | TRBV7-2 | CASSFGLPMGETQYF | TGTGCCAGCAGCTTTGGACTTCCCATGGGGGAGACCCAGTACTTC
NA | TRBD2 | TRBJ2-1 | TRBV4-1 | CASSQDRLAQDPSFF | TGCGCCAGCAGCCAAGACCGACTAGCCCAAGATCCCTCATTCTTC
NA | TRBD2 | TRBJ2-7 | TRBV4-1 | CASSQEGTSAYEQYF | TGCGCCAGCAGCCAAGAAGGGACTAGCGCCTACGAGCAGTACTTC
NA | TRBD1 | TRBJ2-2 | TRBV5-6 | CASSFGTGNTGELFF | TGTGCCAGCAGCTTCGGGACAGGTAACACCGGGGAGCTGTTTTTT
few | NA | TRBJ2-1 | TRBV7-2 | CASSPGVGGEQFF | TGTGCCAGCAGCCCCGGAGTAGGCGGTGAGCAGTTCTTC
once | TRBD1 | TRBJ1-4 | TRBV4-2 | CASSQEPGQGWEKLFF | TGTGCCAGCAGCCAAGAGCCGGGACAGGGATGGGAAAAACTGTTTTTT
few | NA | TRBJ2-2 | TRBV7-3 | CASSLEGSSNTGELFF | TGTGCCAGCAGCTTAGAGGGCAGCTCGAACACCGGGGAGCTGTTTTTT
few | TRBD1 | TRBJ1-2 | TRBV28 | CASSLPQTGGSLTPFF | TGTGCCAGCAGTTTGCCACAGACAGGGGGCTCTCTTACCCCTTTCTTC
NA | NA | TRBJ2-5 | TRBV7-2 | CASSLTTTIRETQYF | TGTGCCAGCAGCTTAACTACTACGATACGGGAGACCCAGTACTTC
NA | NA | TRBJ1-2 | TRBV29-1 | CSVSTNQAGSDGYTF | TGCAGCGTTTCCACAAACCAAGCAGGGTCGGATGGCTACACCTTC
NA | TRBD2 | TRBJ2-1 | TRBV28 | CASSRLAGVYNEQFF | TGTGCCAGCAGCAGACTAGCGGGAGTCTACAATGAGCAGTTCTTC
NA | NA | TRBJ2-3 | TRBV7-2 | CASSPRRGIDTQYF | TGTGCCAGCAGCCCCCGCAGGGGTATAGATACGCAGTATTTT
NA | TRBD2 | TRBJ2-5 | TRBV7-2 | CASSLQRGGKTQYF | TGTGCCAGCAGCTTACAGCGGGGGGGGAAGACCCAGTACTTC
few | TRBD2 | TRBJ2-1 | TRBV2 | CASSLAEVTYNEQFF | TGTGCCAGCAGCCTAGCGGAGGTGACGTACAATGAGCAGTTCTTC
NA | TRBD2 | TRBJ2-7 | TRBV7-2 | CASSLSSGSSYEQYF | TGTGCCAGCAGCTTATCTAGCGGGAGCTCCTACGAGCAGTACTTC
NA | TRBD2 | TRBJ2-3 | TRBV7-3 | CASSLTSSGSGGTDTQYF | TGTGCCAGCAGCTTAACATCTAGCGGGAGTGGGGGCACAGATACGCAGTATTTT
NA | TRBD2 | TRBJ2-5 | TRBV24-1 | CATSPGGDQETQYF | TGTGCCACCAGCCCCGGGGGGGACCAAGAGACCCAGTACTTC
NA | TRBD1 | TRBJ1-5 | TRBV19 | CASSNRGRTDQPQHF | TGTGCCAGTAGTAACAGGGGGCGGACCGATCAGCCCCAGCATTTT
NA | TRBD1 | TRBJ2-7 | TRBV30 | CAWDTGVHEQYF | TGTGCCTGGGACACAGGGGTCCACGAGCAGTACTTC
NA | NA | TRBJ1-2 | TRBV4-2 | CASSQDRTNYGYTF | TGTGCCAGCAGCCAAGACAGAACGAACTATGGCTACACCTTC
many | TRBD1 | TRBJ1-2 | TRBV12-5 | CASGATGGPSSGYTF | TGTGCTAGTGGGGCGACAGGGGGCCCCAGTTCAGGCTACACCTTC
NA | NA | TRBJ2-6 | TRBV28 | CASSLRGGVRANVLTF | TGTGCCAGCAGTTTAAGAGGGGGGGTAAGGGCCAACGTCCTGACTTTC
NA | TRBD1 | TRBJ1-2 | TRBV6-5 | CASSYTGAGGYTF | TGTGCCAGCAGTTACACAGGGGCGGGGGGCTACACCTTC
NA | NA | TRBJ2-2 | TRBV5-8 | CASRKPGLAYTGELFF | TGTGCCAGCAGGAAACCGGGACTCGCCTACACCGGGGAGCTGTTTTTT
NA | NA | TRBJ2-3 | TRBV21-1 | CASSSGQGAYCTDTQYF | TGTGCCAGCAGCTCAGGACAGGGGGCCTATTGCACAGATACGCAGTATTTT
once | TRBD1 | TRBJ1-3 | TRBV18 | CASSAAGGATGNTIYF | TGTGCCAGCTCAGCAGCAGGGGGCGCTACTGGAAACACCATATATTTT
once | TRBD1 | TRBJ1-5 | TRBV7-8 | CASSPQGTGGWSQPQHF | TGTGCCAGCAGCCCACAGGGGACAGGGGGCTGGAGTCAGCCCCAGCATTTT
NA | NA | TRBJ1-1 | TRBV4-3 | CASSQTVGDTEAFF | TGCGCCAGCAGCCAAACGGTCGGGGATACTGAAGCTTTCTTT